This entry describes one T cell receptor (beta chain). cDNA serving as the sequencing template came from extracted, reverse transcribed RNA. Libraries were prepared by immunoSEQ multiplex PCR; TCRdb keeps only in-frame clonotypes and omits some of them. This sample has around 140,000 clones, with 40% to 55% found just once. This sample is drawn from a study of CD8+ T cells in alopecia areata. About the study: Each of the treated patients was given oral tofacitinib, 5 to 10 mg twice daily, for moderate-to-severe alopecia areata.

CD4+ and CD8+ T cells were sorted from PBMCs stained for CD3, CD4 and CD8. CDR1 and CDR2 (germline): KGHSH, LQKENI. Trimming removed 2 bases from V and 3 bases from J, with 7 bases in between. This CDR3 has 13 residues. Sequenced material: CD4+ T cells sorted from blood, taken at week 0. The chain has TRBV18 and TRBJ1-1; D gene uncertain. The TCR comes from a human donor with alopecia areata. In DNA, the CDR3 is TGTGCCAGCTCACCAATTGGGGACACTGAAGCTTTCTTT. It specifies CASSPIGDTEAFF. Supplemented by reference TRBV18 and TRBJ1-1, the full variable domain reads NAGVMQNPRHLVRRRGQEARLRCSPMKGHSHVYWYRQLPEEGLKFMVYLQKENIIDESGMPKERFSAEFPKEGPSILRIQQVVRGDSAAYFCASSPIGDTEAFFGQGTRLTVV.